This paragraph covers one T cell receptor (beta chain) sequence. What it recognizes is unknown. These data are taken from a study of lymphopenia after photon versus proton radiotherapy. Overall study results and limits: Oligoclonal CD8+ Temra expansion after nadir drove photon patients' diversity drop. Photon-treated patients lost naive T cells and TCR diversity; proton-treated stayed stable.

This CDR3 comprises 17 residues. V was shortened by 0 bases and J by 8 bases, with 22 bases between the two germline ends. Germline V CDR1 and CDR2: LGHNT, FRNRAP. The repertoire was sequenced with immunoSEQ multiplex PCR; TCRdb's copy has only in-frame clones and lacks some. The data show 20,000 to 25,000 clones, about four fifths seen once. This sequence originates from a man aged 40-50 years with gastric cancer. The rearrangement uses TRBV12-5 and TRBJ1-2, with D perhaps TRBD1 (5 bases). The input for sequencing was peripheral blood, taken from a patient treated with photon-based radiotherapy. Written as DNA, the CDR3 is TGTGCTAGTGGTTTGGTACTCAGGCGTGGCAGGGATGGCGGCTACACCTTC. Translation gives CASGLVLRRGRDGGYTF.